The 9 T cell receptor beta chains listed next were all sequenced from one sample in a study of blood T cell repertoires in COVID-19. The table came from immunoSEQ multiplex PCR; TCRdb's copy has only in-frame clones and leaves some out. The table has around 200,000 clones, 84% seen once. Input material: peripheral blood. The receptors were sampled from a human donor in a cohort sampled during active COVID-19.

The V gene is TRBV5-1, the J gene TRBJ1-2; unclear D gene. The V end was cut by 5 bases, the J end by 3 bases, with 11 bases between. This CDR3 region has 13 residues. Germline CDR1 SGHRS, CDR2 YFSETQ. CDR3 DNA: TGCGCCAGCAGTACCTCTACGGACTATGGCTACACCTTC. This encodes CASSTSTDYGYTF.

The chain employs TRBV11-3 and TRBJ2-3; 7 bases map to TRBD2. This CDR3 contains 15 residues. The germline V gene has CDR1 SGHNT and CDR2 YENEEA. J lost 1 base, V lost 3 bases, and 4 bases had no gene match. The CDR3 DNA follows: TGTGCCAGCAGCTTCAAACGGGGGGGCACAGATACGCAGTATTTT. Residues: CASSFKRGGTDTQYF.

This clone was seen a handful of times. This chain connects TRBV5-4 to TRBJ1-6; TRBD1 matches 7 bases. Germline V gene data show CDR1 as SGHNT and CDR2 as YYREEE (reference sequence). The CDR3 consists of 15 residues. V was pared by 3 bases and J by 9 bases, with 9 bases of the junction left unmatched. The CDR3 nucleotides read TGTGCCAGCAGCTACCAAGGGACAGTACGTTCACCCCTCCACTTT. It encodes CASSYQGTVRSPLHF.

The chain couples TRBV5-1 to TRBJ2-2; TRBD2 agrees at 14 bases. Germline V lookup: CDR1 SGHRS, CDR2 YFSETQ. The CDR3 length is 17 residues. The ends lost 6 bases at V and 4 bases at J; junction bases unmatched: 8. The CDR3 reads CASTPTSGGAGTGELFF. CDR3 bases: TGCGCCAGCACCCCGACTAGCGGGGGGGCGGGCACCGGGGAGCTGTTTTTT. Full variable domain (outside the CDR3, taken from reference TRBV5-1 and TRBJ2-2): KAGVTQTPRYLIKTRGQQVTLSCSPISGHRSVSWYQQTPGQGLQFLFEYFSETQRNKGNFPGRFSGRQFSNSRSEMNVSTLELGDSALYLCASTPTSGGAGTGELFFGEGSRLTVL.

The CDR3 bases are TGCAGCGCCTCAGAAGCGGGGGGGGAGACCCAGTACTTC. Translation: CSASEAGGETQYF. V usage is TRBV29-1 and J usage is TRBJ2-5; 10 nucleotides agree with TRBD2. Germline V CDR1 and CDR2: SQVTM, ANQGSEA. The CDR3 has 13 residues. Trimming took 7 bases from V and 5 from J; bases not matched to a gene: 7.

The genes are TRBV4-2 and TRBJ2-1; 8 nucleotides match TRBD2. Germline V lookup: CDR1 LGHNA, CDR2 YNFKEQ. CDR3 length equals 18 residues. Trimming at V came to 3 bases and at J to 4 bases, leaving 14 bases not matched to a gene. CDR3 sequence: CASSHPQYRAGGYNEQFF. The CDR3 DNA reads as TGTGCCAGCAGCCATCCTCAATATCGGGCGGGGGGATACAATGAGCAGTTCTTC.

The rearrangement uses TRBV29-1 and TRBJ2-1, with TRBD1 matching 8 bases. V lost 5 bases to trimming and J lost 6 bases; unmatched junction nucleotides: 6. Germline V lookup: CDR1 SQVTM, CDR2 ANQGSEA. The CDR3 runs 13 residues. CDR3 DNA sequence: TGCAGCGTTCGGCAGGGGGCGCCCAATGAGCAGTTCTTC. Encoded protein: CSVRQGAPNEQFF.

The rearrangement joins TRBV6-6 to TRBJ1-5, with D perhaps TRBD1 (5 bases). This CDR3 contains 14 residues. Germline CDR1 and CDR2: MNHNY and SVGAGI (reference sequence). Trimming took 6 bases from V and 5 from J, leaving 14 bases between them. The CDR3 bases are TGTGCCAGCAGCCTCGGAGGGGCCGATCAGCCCCAGCATTTT. It is translated as CASSLGGADQPQHF.

The chain recombines TRBV13 with TRBJ2-7; 7 nucleotides align to TRBD1. Germline loops: CDR1 PRHDT, CDR2 FYEKMQ (reference sequence). This CDR3 is 13 amino acids long. V shed 4 bases and J 3 bases; nucleotides not matched to a gene: 3. The CDR3 sequence is CASSSRDSYEQYF. The CDR3 bases are TGTGCCAGCAGCTCCCGGGACAGCTACGAGCAGTACTTC.